The rows below give T cell receptor beta chains drawn from one sample of a study of T cells after yellow fever vaccination. TCRdb independently ran MiXCR on the 5' RACE reads; one entry per CDR3 protein. Of 620,000 or so distinct CDR3 sequences detected, roughly a sixth appear once; the ten largest clones hold 17%. The material was PBMCs, obtained about 5 days after the first yellow fever vaccination. Receptors were obtained from a man aged 18 to 30 who received the YFV17D yellow fever vaccine. Both conserved end residues are part of each CDR3. A D gene is named only where the DNA matches it firmly. Clone size is shown for a subset of rows, as once, few, many or a class of expanded clone.

cdr3_aa: CASSPGVAGGPDTQYF
cdr3_nt: TGCGCCAGCAGCCCTGGGGTAGCGGGGGGGCCGGATACGCAGTATTTT
v_call: TRBV5-1
j_call: TRBJ2-3
d_call: TRBD2
clone_size: few
cdr3_length: 16

cdr3_aa: CASSTGHGREQYF
cdr3_nt: TGTGCCAGTAGTACGGGCCATGGAAGGGAGCAGTACTTC
v_call: TRBV19
j_call: TRBJ2-7
d_call: NA
clone_size: few
cdr3_length: 13

cdr3_aa: CASSPGRREPQHF
cdr3_nt: TGTGCCAGCAGCCCCGGGCGCAGGGAGCCCCAGCATTTT
v_call: TRBV4-1
j_call: TRBJ1-5
d_call: NA
clone_size: NA
cdr3_length: 13

cdr3_aa: CASSAGQGPNEKLFF
cdr3_nt: TGTGCCAGCAGCGCCGGACAGGGTCCGAATGAAAAACTGTTTTTT
v_call: TRBV5-4
j_call: TRBJ1-4
d_call: TRBD1
clone_size: NA
cdr3_length: 15

cdr3_aa: CASSKENWTNYGYTF
cdr3_nt: TGTGCCAGCAGCAAAGAAAACTGGACTAACTATGGCTACACCTTC
v_call: TRBV21-1
j_call: TRBJ1-2
d_call: NA
clone_size: few
cdr3_length: 15

cdr3_aa: CASSWGDRMQETQYF
cdr3_nt: TGCGCCAGCAGCTGGGGGGACAGAATGCAAGAGACCCAGTACTTC
v_call: TRBV5-1
j_call: TRBJ2-5
d_call: NA
clone_size: few
cdr3_length: 15

cdr3_aa: CASSVRGAWNEKLFF
cdr3_nt: TGTGCCAGCAGCGTAAGAGGGGCTTGGAATGAAAAACTGTTTTTT
v_call: TRBV9
j_call: TRBJ1-4
d_call: NA
clone_size: NA
cdr3_length: 15

cdr3_aa: CASSLGGRRGETQYF
cdr3_nt: TGCGCCAGCAGCTTGGGGGGTCGTCGAGGAGAGACCCAGTACTTC
v_call: TRBV5-1
j_call: TRBJ2-5
d_call: NA
clone_size: NA
cdr3_length: 15

cdr3_aa: CASRSSGGFYEQYF
cdr3_nt: TGCGCCAGCAGAAGTAGCGGGGGGTTCTACGAGCAGTACTTC
v_call: TRBV5-1
j_call: TRBJ2-7
d_call: TRBD2
clone_size: NA
cdr3_length: 14

cdr3_aa: CASTSGTYNEQFF
cdr3_nt: TGTGCCAGCACCTCCGGCACCTACAATGAGCAGTTCTTC
v_call: TRBV12-3/TRBV12-4
j_call: TRBJ2-1
d_call: NA
clone_size: few
cdr3_length: 13

cdr3_aa: CSARLGAGDTEAFF
cdr3_nt: TGCAGTGCTAGATTAGGGGCAGGCGACACTGAAGCTTTCTTT
v_call: TRBV20-1
j_call: TRBJ1-1
d_call: NA
clone_size: few
cdr3_length: 14

cdr3_aa: CASSEESVFYEQYF
cdr3_nt: TGTGCCAGCAGCGAAGAGTCGGTTTTCTACGAGCAGTACTTC
v_call: TRBV7-8
j_call: TRBJ2-7
d_call: NA
clone_size: NA
cdr3_length: 14

cdr3_aa: CASSFVGGSSYNSPLHF
cdr3_nt: TGTGCCAGCAGCTTCGTCGGGGGGAGCTCCTATAATTCACCCCTCCACTTT
v_call: TRBV7-8
j_call: TRBJ1-6
d_call: NA
clone_size: NA
cdr3_length: 17

cdr3_aa: CASSYIGDAYEQYF
cdr3_nt: TGTGCCAGCAGTTACATAGGGGATGCCTACGAGCAGTACTTC
v_call: TRBV7-2
j_call: TRBJ2-7
d_call: NA
clone_size: few
cdr3_length: 14

cdr3_aa: CASSSLRESYEQYF
cdr3_nt: TGTGCCAGCAGCTCACTCAGGGAGTCCTACGAGCAGTACTTC
v_call: TRBV5-6
j_call: TRBJ2-7
d_call: NA
clone_size: NA
cdr3_length: 14

cdr3_aa: CASSHGSESDTQYF
cdr3_nt: TGCGCCAGCAGCCACGGGAGCGAGTCGGATACGCAGTATTTT
v_call: TRBV5-1
j_call: TRBJ2-3
d_call: NA
clone_size: NA
cdr3_length: 14

cdr3_aa: CASSLKGAQYF
cdr3_nt: TGTGCCAGCAGCTTAAAAGGGGCCCAGTACTTC
v_call: TRBV7-9
j_call: TRBJ2-5
d_call: NA
clone_size: NA
cdr3_length: 11

cdr3_aa: CSARDQGAMGWGPQHF
cdr3_nt: TGCAGTGCTAGAGATCAGGGGGCCATGGGATGGGGGCCCCAGCATTTT
v_call: TRBV20-1
j_call: TRBJ1-5
d_call: TRBD1
clone_size: NA
cdr3_length: 16

cdr3_aa: CASRKGTLSYEQYF
cdr3_nt: TGTGCCAGCAGAAAGGGCACGTTATCCTACGAGCAGTACTTC
v_call: TRBV6-1
j_call: TRBJ2-7
d_call: NA
clone_size: NA
cdr3_length: 14

cdr3_aa: CATHTGPGSPLHF
cdr3_nt: TGTGCCACGCACACGGGCCCCGGATCACCCCTCCACTTT
v_call: TRBV6-1
j_call: TRBJ1-6
d_call: NA
clone_size: few
cdr3_length: 13

cdr3_aa: CATSRDDPGTETQYF
cdr3_nt: TGTGCCACCAGCAGAGATGATCCCGGGACCGAGACCCAGTACTTC
v_call: TRBV15
j_call: TRBJ2-5
d_call: NA
clone_size: NA
cdr3_length: 15

cdr3_aa: CASRVAGGTGELFF
cdr3_nt: TGTGCCAGCAGGGTAGCGGGGGGCACCGGGGAGCTGTTTTTT
v_call: TRBV2
j_call: TRBJ2-2
d_call: TRBD2
clone_size: NA
cdr3_length: 14

cdr3_aa: CASSWTSGAYNEQFF
cdr3_nt: TGTGCCAGCAGCTGGACTAGCGGGGCCTACAATGAGCAGTTCTTC
v_call: TRBV7-2
j_call: TRBJ2-1
d_call: TRBD2
clone_size: NA
cdr3_length: 15

cdr3_aa: CASSQVRVTGNTIYF
cdr3_nt: TGTGCCAGCAGCCAAGTGAGAGTCACTGGAAACACCATATATTTT
v_call: TRBV3-1
j_call: TRBJ1-3
d_call: NA
clone_size: NA
cdr3_length: 15

cdr3_aa: CASSLMSGGFNEQFF
cdr3_nt: TGTGCCAGCAGTTTAATGTCGGGGGGTTTCAATGAGCAGTTCTTC
v_call: TRBV12-3/TRBV12-4
j_call: TRBJ2-1
d_call: TRBD2
clone_size: NA
cdr3_length: 15

cdr3_aa: CASSLALFVDGGYTF
cdr3_nt: TGTGCCAGCAGCTTAGCGCTTTTTGTGGATGGTGGCTACACCTTC
v_call: TRBV7-2
j_call: TRBJ1-2
d_call: NA
clone_size: NA
cdr3_length: 15

cdr3_aa: CAIRSRETQYF
cdr3_nt: TGTGCCATCAGGAGCAGGGAGACCCAGTACTTC
v_call: TRBV10-3
j_call: TRBJ2-5
d_call: NA
clone_size: few
cdr3_length: 11

cdr3_aa: CASSYTSGRVGYTF
cdr3_nt: TGTGCCAGCAGTTACACCTCAGGGCGGGTCGGCTACACCTTC
v_call: TRBV6-5
j_call: TRBJ1-2
d_call: NA
clone_size: once
cdr3_length: 14

cdr3_aa: CASRKEELTDTQYF
cdr3_nt: TGTGCCAGCCGAAAGGAGGAACTCACAGATACGCAGTATTTT
v_call: TRBV6-2/TRBV6-3
j_call: TRBJ2-3
d_call: NA
clone_size: few
cdr3_length: 14

cdr3_aa: CASSQREERGATWGNIQYF
cdr3_nt: TGTGCCAGCAGCCAGAGGGAAGAGAGGGGGGCCACGTGGGGAAACATTCAGTACTTC
v_call: TRBV4-2
j_call: TRBJ2-4
d_call: NA
clone_size: few
cdr3_length: 19

cdr3_aa: CASSLLSGQGGRETQYF
cdr3_nt: TGTGCCAGCAGTTTACTAAGCGGACAGGGGGGACGAGAGACCCAGTACTTC
v_call: TRBV6-5
j_call: TRBJ2-5
d_call: TRBD1
clone_size: few
cdr3_length: 17

cdr3_aa: CASSRGGINQPQHF
cdr3_nt: TGTGCCAGCAGCAGAGGAGGGATAAATCAGCCCCAGCATTTT
v_call: TRBV11-2
j_call: TRBJ1-5
d_call: NA
clone_size: few
cdr3_length: 14

cdr3_aa: CASSIRTGSNEQFF
cdr3_nt: TGTGCCAGTAGTATTAGGACAGGGTCGAATGAGCAGTTCTTC
v_call: TRBV19
j_call: TRBJ2-1
d_call: TRBD1
clone_size: few
cdr3_length: 14

cdr3_aa: CASSPIGQMNTEAFF
cdr3_nt: TGTGCCAGCAGCCCCATCGGGCAGATGAACACTGAAGCTTTCTTT
v_call: TRBV7-2
j_call: TRBJ1-1
d_call: NA
clone_size: few
cdr3_length: 15

cdr3_aa: CASSYPGTGGFF
cdr3_nt: TGTGCCAGCAGCTACCCCGGGACAGGGGGGTTCTTC
v_call: TRBV5-4
j_call: TRBJ2-1
d_call: TRBD1
clone_size: few
cdr3_length: 12

cdr3_aa: CASSFGVQYTEAFF
cdr3_nt: TGTGCCAGTAGTTTTGGAGTTCAGTACACTGAAGCTTTCTTT
v_call: TRBV19
j_call: TRBJ1-1
d_call: NA
clone_size: NA
cdr3_length: 14

cdr3_aa: CASSSLKQGQEGYTF
cdr3_nt: TGCGCCAGCAGCTCACTGAAACAAGGACAGGAAGGCTACACCTTC
v_call: TRBV5-1
j_call: TRBJ1-2
d_call: TRBD1
clone_size: NA
cdr3_length: 15

cdr3_aa: CASSSDSQAFF
cdr3_nt: TGTGCCAGCAGCTCAGACAGTCAAGCTTTCTTT
v_call: TRBV5-4
j_call: TRBJ1-1
d_call: NA
clone_size: few
cdr3_length: 11

cdr3_aa: CASSPIAGAWETQYF
cdr3_nt: TGTGCCAGCAGCCCCATTGCGGGGGCTTGGGAGACCCAGTACTTC
v_call: TRBV3-1
j_call: TRBJ2-5
d_call: NA
clone_size: NA
cdr3_length: 15

cdr3_aa: CASSEYTDLNTEAFF
cdr3_nt: TGTGCCAGCAGCGAATACACGGATTTGAACACTGAAGCTTTCTTT
v_call: TRBV9
j_call: TRBJ1-1
d_call: NA
clone_size: NA
cdr3_length: 15

cdr3_aa: CAISESTAGDSPLHF
cdr3_nt: TGTGCCATCAGTGAGTCGACGGCAGGCGATTCACCCCTCCACTTT
v_call: TRBV10-3
j_call: TRBJ1-6
d_call: NA
clone_size: NA
cdr3_length: 15

cdr3_aa: CASSHPSGGYSYNEQFF
cdr3_nt: TGCGCCAGCAGCCACCCCTCAGGAGGGTACAGCTACAATGAGCAGTTCTTC
v_call: TRBV4-1
j_call: TRBJ2-1
d_call: NA
clone_size: NA
cdr3_length: 17